This is a list of T cell receptor beta chains from one sample in a study of response to subunit inactivated influenza vaccine. In TCRdb, the RT-PCR reads were re-called with MiXCR into one record per CDR3 protein. The table shows hundreds of thousands of distinct CDR3 sequences, with 11% occurring only once. This same sample was also part of a study on T cells expressing NK-cell markers.

The sequences come from PBMCs from blood, collected on the day of vaccination. The receptor source for this set is a middle-aged man who received an inactivated influenza vaccine. The CDR3 runs from the conserved cysteine through the conserved F or W. Each record gives: D gene, V gene, J gene, clone size, CDR3 protein, CDR3 DNA. D genes are given only for firm matches. Where a row states a size, it is once, few, many or the class of an expanded clone; other rows omit it.

>NA|TRBV20-1|TRBJ1-6|NA
CSAAVRGLINSPLHF
TGCAGTGCCGCCGTTCGGGGGCTGATAAATTCACCCCTCCACTTT
>TRBD1|TRBV4-2|TRBJ2-3|NA
CASSDSTGAGDTQYF
TGTGCCAGCAGCGACTCGACAGGGGCTGGAGATACGCAGTATTTT
>NA|TRBV4-1|TRBJ1-2|few
CASHDGRDGYTF
TGCGCCAGTCACGACGGGAGAGATGGCTACACCTTC
>TRBD2|TRBV28|TRBJ2-1|few
CASSHDRAGTSGRFDEQFF
TGTGCCAGCAGTCACGACAGAGCCGGGACTAGCGGGAGATTCGATGAGCAGTTCTTC
>TRBD2|TRBV10-2|TRBJ2-7|NA
CASSERGLAVYEQYF
TGCGCCAGCAGTGAGAGGGGACTAGCGGTCTACGAGCAGTACTTC
>TRBD2|TRBV2|TRBJ2-7|NA
CASEREGSRGAPEKATF
TGTGCCAGCGAGAGGGAGGGAAGTAGGGGAGCTCCCGAGAAGGCCACTTTC
>TRBD1|TRBV6-5|TRBJ2-7|many
CASSYTRQGGDEQYF
TGTGCCAGCAGTTACACCCGACAGGGTGGCGACGAGCAGTACTTC
>NA|TRBV28|TRBJ1-1|many
CASDPGGRTEAFF
TGTGCCAGCGACCCGGGGGGTCGCACTGAAGCTTTCTTT
>NA|TRBV29-1|TRBJ2-3|few
CSVSQGSADTQYF
TGCAGCGTTTCGCAGGGTTCTGCAGATACGCAGTATTTT
>TRBD1|TRBV19|TRBJ2-7|NA
CASSIGHRGSYEQYF
TGTGCCAGTAGTATAGGCCACAGGGGATCCTACGAGCAGTACTTC
>NA|TRBV20-1|TRBJ2-2|few
CSARFGTQNPWGPGELFF
TGCAGTGCTAGATTTGGGACTCAGAACCCGTGGGGGCCCGGGGAGCTGTTTTTT
>TRBD2|TRBV4-3|TRBJ2-1|NA
CASSQLGTSGRYNEQFF
TGCGCCAGCAGCCAGCTCGGGACTAGCGGGAGATACAATGAGCAGTTCTTC
>TRBD2|TRBV3-1|TRBJ2-7|NA
CASSRAGTSGFYEQYF
TGTGCCAGCAGCCGGGCGGGGACTAGCGGATTCTACGAGCAGTACTTC
>TRBD1|TRBV29-1|TRBJ2-3|NA
CSAVDRGTDTQYF
TGCAGCGCTGTGGACAGGGGAACAGATACGCAGTATTTT
>NA|TRBV6-5|TRBJ2-1|NA
CASSYPQVYSYNEQFF
TGTGCCAGCAGTTACCCCCAGGTTTACTCCTACAATGAGCAGTTCTTC
>NA|TRBV5-1|TRBJ2-7|NA
CASSLDQASEQYF
TGCGCCAGCAGCTTGGATCAGGCTAGTGAGCAGTACTTC
>TRBD1|TRBV6-1|TRBJ2-7|NA
CASTTGGSHEQYF
TGTGCCAGCACGACAGGGGGGTCCCACGAGCAGTACTTC
>TRBD2|TRBV28|TRBJ2-7|few
CASSPSGGSGRPSYEQYF
TGTGCCAGCAGTCCTTCGGGGGGTAGCGGGAGACCTTCCTACGAGCAGTACTTC
>TRBD1|TRBV28|TRBJ1-2|few
CASSLGGQLENGYTF
TGTGCCAGCAGTTTAGGGGGACAGTTGGAGAATGGCTACACCTTC
>NA|TRBV5-1|TRBJ2-1|many
CASSPGNSYNEQFF
TGCGCCAGCAGCCCAGGAAACTCCTACAATGAGCAGTTCTTC
>TRBD1|TRBV4-3|TRBJ2-5|many
CASSQGAGGEETQYF
TGCGCCAGCAGCCAAGGGGCAGGGGGAGAGGAGACCCAGTACTTC
>NA|TRBV28|TRBJ2-1|NA
CASTQGGRNEQFF
TGTGCCAGCACACAGGGGGGGCGCAATGAGCAGTTCTTC
>TRBD1|TRBV29-1|TRBJ1-1|NA
CSVGWQGDRNTEAFF
TGCAGCGTAGGGTGGCAGGGGGACCGGAACACTGAAGCTTTCTTT
>NA|TRBV27|TRBJ2-7|NA
CASSPLPQIYEQYF
TGTGCCAGCAGTCCCCTACCCCAGATCTACGAGCAGTACTTC
>NA|TRBV7-2|TRBJ2-7|NA
CASSSPGHEQYF
TGTGCCAGCAGCTCACCCGGGCACGAGCAGTACTTC
>TRBD2|TRBV5-1|TRBJ2-1|many
CASSLAAGGLGEQFF
TGCGCCAGCAGCTTGGCAGCGGGGGGGCTTGGTGAGCAGTTCTTC
>NA|TRBV2|TRBJ1-1|NA
CASSEISEAFF
TGTGCCAGCAGTGAGATCTCTGAAGCTTTCTTT
>NA|TRBV7-2|TRBJ2-1|few
CASSPQREQFF
TGTGCCAGCAGCCCTCAGCGGGAGCAGTTCTTC
>NA|TRBV30|TRBJ2-7|NA
CAWCFRGVTKDEQYF
TGTGCCTGGTGTTTTCGGGGAGTTACAAAGGACGAGCAGTACTTC
>NA|TRBV12-3/TRBV12-4|TRBJ2-3|few
CASSLLPSTDTQYF
TGTGCCAGCAGTCTCCTCCCAAGCACAGATACGCAGTATTTT
>NA|TRBV28|TRBJ2-1|NA
CASSGGWGVGGPYNEQFF
TGTGCCAGCAGTGGGGGCTGGGGTGTTGGGGGCCCGTACAATGAGCAGTTCTTC
>NA|TRBV15|TRBJ2-3|few
CATSGGTASADTQYF
TGTGCCACCAGCGGCGGGACAGCTAGCGCAGATACGCAGTATTTT
>NA|TRBV20-1|TRBJ2-7|NA
CSARFGAPYEQYF
TGCAGTGCTAGATTCGGGGCCCCCTACGAGCAGTACTTC
>TRBD1|TRBV7-2|TRBJ1-2|NA
CASSPGTGLIYGYTF
TGTGCCAGCAGCCCAGGGACAGGCCTGATCTATGGCTACACCTTC
>TRBD2|TRBV6-1|TRBJ2-5|many
CASDLAGVMETQYF
TGTGCCAGCGATCTAGCGGGGGTTATGGAGACCCAGTACTTC
>NA|TRBV18|TRBJ2-2|NA
CASSLADVNTGELFF
TGTGCCAGCTCGCTCGCCGACGTGAACACCGGGGAGCTGTTTTTT
>TRBD2|TRBV20-1|TRBJ2-3|NA
CSAKVAGVTDTQYF
TGCAGTGCTAAAGTAGCGGGGGTTACAGATACGCAGTATTTT
>NA|TRBV19|TRBJ2-6|NA
CASSVSVSSGANVLTF
TGTGCCAGTAGTGTCTCGGTGAGCTCTGGGGCCAACGTCCTGACTTTC
>NA|TRBV5-1|TRBJ2-7|NA
CASSPRDARYEQYF
TGCGCCAGCAGCCCGCGGGATGCCCGCTACGAGCAGTACTTC
>TRBD2|TRBV12-3/TRBV12-4|TRBJ2-2|NA
CASSSSGSTGELFF
TGTGCCAGCAGCAGTAGCGGGAGCACCGGGGAGCTGTTTTTT
>NA|TRBV27|TRBJ2-3|NA
CASSLSQGRPTDTQYF
TGTGCCAGCAGTTTATCTCAAGGACGGCCCACAGATACGCAGTATTTT
>NA|TRBV5-1|TRBJ2-1|NA
CASSLERVNNEQFF
TGCGCCAGCAGCTTGGAAAGGGTGAACAATGAGCAGTTCTTC
>TRBD2|TRBV20-1|TRBJ2-7|NA
CSARGVAGSYEQYF
TGCAGTGCTAGAGGGGTAGCGGGAAGTTACGAGCAGTACTTC
>NA|TRBV4-1|TRBJ2-7|NA
CASSQDWSGTYEQYF
TGCGCCAGCAGCCAAGATTGGTCCGGAACCTACGAGCAGTACTTC
>NA|TRBV28|TRBJ2-7|NA
CASSLRDTLYEQYF
TGTGCCAGCAGCCTCCGGGACACCCTATACGAGCAGTACTTC
>NA|TRBV30|TRBJ1-5|few
CAWSVNGQRNQPQHF
TGTGCCTGGAGTGTAAACGGACAACGCAATCAGCCCCAGCATTTT
>TRBD2|TRBV13|TRBJ2-2|NA
CASSLRLAGPTGELFF
TGTGCCAGCAGCTTAAGACTAGCGGGGCCCACCGGGGAGCTGTTTTTT